Listed here is a single T cell receptor beta chain. The V gene's germline CDR1 is DFQATT and CDR2 SNEGSKA (reference sequence). The V end was cut by 3 bases, the J end by 2 bases, with 13 bases between. This CDR3 contains 15 residues. Per the authors' pipeline: Reference gene primer amplification yielded estimated nucleated cell counts. Assay used: immunoSEQ multiplex PCR; TCRdb lists only in-frame clones, some missing. For V, J and clone size, that table is used; D and trimming come from the DNA. The sample yields 150,000 to 200,000 clones, 84% seen once. These data come from a study of blood T cell repertoires in COVID-19. The study drew participants aged about 18 to 89 years from roughly 25 US areas.

The chain has TRBV20-1 and TRBJ2-2, with a tentative D call TRBD2 (6 bases). This receptor was taken from a man between 50 and 59 years old who had recovered from COVID-19. The source material was PBMCs or T cells enriched from blood (not recorded which). CDR3 nucleotide sequence: TGCAGTGCTAGTGGGGACTTACGAAACACCGGGGAGCTGTTTTTT. It translates to CSASGDLRNTGELFF.